This T cell receptor beta chain stems from a study of blood T cell repertoires in COVID-19. Across the study: Specimens from acute and convalescent COVID-19 originated in the United States, Italy and Spain. PBMCs, B-cell-depleted T cells, or T cells were the source of the cDNA or gDNA that made up the material.

From germline, CDR1 is SQVTM and CDR2 ANQGSEA. CDR3 length equals 15 residues. J lost 5 bases, V lost 5 bases, and 14 bases had no gene match. In the original workflow: Estimation of nucleated cell counts was performed using reference gene primer amplification. Here immunoSEQ multiplex PCR was the method, and the copy in TCRdb shows in-frame clones only, minus some. The V and J calls and clone size come from that table; D and trimming were worked out from the DNA. The profile shows roughly 250,000 clones, 75% to 90% of them singletons. Specimen: peripheral blood. This sequence was found in a woman aged 40-49 years with acute or convalescent COVID-19. This chain connects TRBV29-1 to TRBJ2-5; 7 bases match TRBD1. CDR3 region: CSVSWAGTARETQYF. CDR3 bases: TGCAGCGTTTCTTGGGCCGGGACAGCCCGGGAGACCCAGTACTTC.